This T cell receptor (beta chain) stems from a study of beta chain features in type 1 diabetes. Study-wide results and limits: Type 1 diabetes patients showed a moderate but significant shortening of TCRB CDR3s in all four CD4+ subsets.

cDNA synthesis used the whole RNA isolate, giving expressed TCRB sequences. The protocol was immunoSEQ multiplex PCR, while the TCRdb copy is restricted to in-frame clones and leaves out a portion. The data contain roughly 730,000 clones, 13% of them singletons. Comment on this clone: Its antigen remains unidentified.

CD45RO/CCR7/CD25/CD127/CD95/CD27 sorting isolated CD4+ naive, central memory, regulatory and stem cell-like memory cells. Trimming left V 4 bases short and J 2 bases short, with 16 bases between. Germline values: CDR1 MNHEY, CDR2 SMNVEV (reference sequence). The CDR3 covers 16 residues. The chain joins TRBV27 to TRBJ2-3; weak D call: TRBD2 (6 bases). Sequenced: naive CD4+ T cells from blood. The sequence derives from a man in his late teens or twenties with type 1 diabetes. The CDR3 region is CASSSHSGLSTDTQYF. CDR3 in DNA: TGTGCCAGCAGTTCCCATAGCGGCCTTTCCACAGATACGCAGTATTTT.